The 32 T cell receptor beta chains presented below share a single source sample, sequenced in a study of tumor-infiltrating lymphocytes in oesophageal squamous cell carcinoma. In TCRdb, the PCR reads were re-called with MiXCR into one record per CDR3 protein. The profile shows approximately 11,000 distinct CDR3 sequences, around 50% of them singletons. The sample consisted of esophageal tumor tissue. The source is a female donor with esophageal squamous cell carcinoma.

This clonotype turned up a few times. No conserved phenylalanine or tryptophan is present at the end of the CDR3, so a read error is the likely explanation. No DNA is shown, since the ends of the CDR3 on it are uncertain; the CDR3 is the one TCRdb lists. The CDR3 sequence is CASSFKYG. The chain links TRBV7-3 to TRBJ2-6. Germline CDR1 is SGHTA and CDR2 is FQGTGA. From its first to its last residue, the CDR3 has 8 amino acids.

The chain joins TRBV5-6 to TRBJ2-4, with 9 nucleotides matching TRBD2. CDR1 SGHDT and CDR2 YYEEEE come from the germline V gene. This CDR3 spans 15 amino acids. Trimming at V came to 4 bases and at J to 9 bases, leaving 11 bases not matched to a gene. The CDR3 sequence is CASSDSGGVQVIQYF. The CDR3 DNA sequence: TGTGCCAGCAGCGATAGCGGGGGCGTCCAAGTCATTCAGTACTTC. Full variable domain (remainder filled in from reference TRBV5-6 and TRBJ2-4): DAGVTQSPTHLIKTRGQQVTLRCSPKSGHDTVSWYQQALGQGPQFIFQYYEEEERQRGNFPDRFSGHQFPNYSSELNVNALLLGDSALYLCASSDSGGVQVIQYFGAGTRLSVL.

The chain joins TRBV7-2 to TRBJ1-5; no clear D gene. Germline values: CDR1 SGHTA, CDR2 FQGNSA. This CDR3 has 16 amino acids. V lost 1 base, J lost 0 bases, and 10 bases lay in between. The CDR3 nucleotides are TGTGCCAGCAGCTTAGGTCCGGGTAATAGCAATCAGCCCCAGCATTTT. This codes for CASSLGPGNSNQPQHF.

The CDR3 region has the DNA TGTGCCAGCAGCTTAGGGACTAGCCCCATATCGGAGCAGTTCTTC. It is translated as CASSLGTSPISEQFF. The chain joins TRBV7-3 to TRBJ2-1, with 9 bases identical to TRBD2. CDR3 size: 15 residues. CDR1 SGHTA and CDR2 FQGTGA come from the germline V gene. The ends lost 2 bases at V and 10 bases at J; junction bases unmatched: 9.

This clonotype was seen once. The CDR3 does not close with the conserved phenylalanine or tryptophan, likely indicating a read error. The CDR3 DNA reads TGTGCCAGCAGCTTGGGGACCCTGGGCAATTCACCCCTCCACGTT. This translates into CASSLGTLGNSPLHV. The gene calls are TRBV7-8 and TRBJ1-6, with D possibly TRBD1 on 5 matching bases. The CDR3 has 15 residues. V dropped 3 bases and J dropped 7 bases, with 13 bases sitting between them. CDR1 is SGHVS, CDR2 FQNEAQ, per germline.

This clonotype counts as medium-sized. V usage is TRBV7-2 and J usage is TRBJ2-7, with D tentatively TRBD1 (6 bases). The germline gives CDR1 SGHTA, CDR2 FQGNSA. V was trimmed by 1 base and J by 4 bases, leaving 14 bases between them. This CDR3 region has 15 residues. CDR3 amino acids: CASSLVAPRGYEQYF. CDR3 coding DNA: TGTGCCAGCAGCTTAGTAGCGCCGAGGGGGTACGAGCAGTACTTC.

CDR3 DNA: TGTGCCAGCAGCTTAGCGCTCCAGCCCTACGAGCAGTACTTC. Translation gives CASSLALQPYEQYF. The chain joins TRBV7-4 to TRBJ2-3; the D is unclear. The DNA end is more similar to TRBJ2-7, so the J call may be wrong. The CDR3 consists of 14 residues. Germline V gene lookup returns CDR1 SGHVT and CDR2 SQSDAQ.

In this sample, this clonotype turned up many times. A much larger clone lies one base from this, so it may be a read error. The chain combines TRBV12-3 or TRBV12-4 with TRBJ2-7; weak D call: TRBD2 (5 bases). With 2 bases removed from V and 7 bases from J, the gap between germline ends came to 12 bases. There are 13 residues in the CDR3. CDR3 coding DNA: TGTGCCAGCAGTTTAAAGCGGAACAATGAGCAGTACTTC. Protein: CASSLKRNNEQYF.

The J gene is TRBJ2-5, the V gene TRBV3-1; D tentatively fits TRBD1 or TRBD2 (5 bases each). The DNA end is a closer match to TRBJ2-7, so the J assignment may be wrong. The CDR3 extends over 17 amino acids. CDR1 is LGHDT and CDR2 is YNNKEL in the germline V gene (reference sequence). The CDR3 reads CASSQRGSGKSSYEQYF. Written as DNA, the CDR3 is TGTGCCAGCAGCCAAAGGGGAAGCGGCAAGAGCTCCTACGAGCAGTACTTC.

This clonotype is medium-sized by share. V gene TRBV7-8 combines with J gene TRBJ1-6; D possibly corresponds to TRBD1 (6 bases). The V end lost 3 bases, the J end lost 5 bases, and 14 bases lay between the germline ends. CDR3 size: 16 residues. Germline CDR1 SGHVS, CDR2 FQNEAQ. The CDR3 here is CASSFRGARDNSPLHF. The DNA for the CDR3 is TGTGCCAGCAGCTTCCGGGGGGCGCGAGATAATTCACCCCTCCACTTT.

Note on this clonotype: No conserved phenylalanine or tryptophan ends this CDR3, so it is likely a read error. No DNA is shown, since the ends of the CDR3 on it are uncertain; the CDR3 is the one TCRdb lists. CDR3 region: CASSLPGLPNEQFFGA. The chain links TRBV27 to TRBJ2-6; TRBD1, the D gene given by the table, was not confirmed from the DNA. Germline CDR1 is MNHEY and CDR2 is SMNVEV (reference sequence). The CDR3 has 16 amino acids, counting both end residues.

This clonotype came up many times. V gene TRBV2 combines with J gene TRBJ1-5; maybe TRBD1 (6 bases). Looked up from germline, CDR1 is SNHLY and CDR2 is FYNNEI. This CDR3 region has 14 residues. Trimming cost V 8 bases and J 4 bases, with 15 bases left between them. The chain's CDR3 is CASRFDRHNQPQHF. CDR3 DNA sequence: TGTGCCAGCCGGTTCGACAGGCATAATCAGCCCCAGCATTTT.

The V and J genes are TRBV7-3 and TRBJ2-7, with unresolved D. V dropped 5 bases and J dropped 0 bases, with 11 bases sitting between them. This CDR3 region has 14 residues. In germline, CDR1 is SGHTA, CDR2 FQGTGA. CDR3: CASSPGYPSYEQYF. The CDR3 nucleotides read TGTGCCAGCAGCCCCGGTTACCCCTCCTACGAGCAGTACTTC.

In its sample, this clonotype was seen many times. This chain connects TRBV12-3 or TRBV12-4 to TRBJ2-5, with 7 bases aligning to TRBD1. The tail of the sequence fits TRBJ2-7 better, so the J call may be wrong. This CDR3 has 16 amino acids. The CDR3 loop reads CASSPRYRGVTYEQYF. CDR3 coding DNA: TGTGCCAGCAGTCCGCGATACAGGGGCGTCACCTACGAGCAGTACTTC.

Relative to its sample, this clonotype is medium-sized (0.01 to 0.1%). This chain joins TRBV12-3 or TRBV12-4 and TRBJ1-1; 7 nucleotides match TRBD1. This CDR3 is 14 amino acids long. The trim removed 7 bases at V and 6 bases at J, leaving 11 bases unmatched. Here the CDR3 reads CASTVNRGSAEAFF. The CDR3 coding sequence is TGTGCCAGCACCGTAAACAGGGGTAGCGCTGAAGCTTTCTTT.

This clonotype was counted at least ten times. The gene calls are TRBV28 and TRBJ2-7, with TRBD1 identical over 10 bases. In germline, CDR1 is MDHEN, CDR2 SYDVKM. The CDR3 has 15 residues. J gave up 5 bases and V 7 bases, and 11 bases lay outside the gene matches. For the CDR3, the DNA is TGTGCCAGCATTTCCTTGGGGGGACAGGGGAACGAGCAGTACTTC. This encodes CASISLGGQGNEQYF. Together with reference TRBV28 and TRBJ2-7, the CDR3 gives the full variable domain: DVKVTQSSRYLVKRTGEKVFLECVQDMDHENMFWYRQDPGLGLRLIYFSYDVKMKEKGDIPEGYSVSREKKERFSLILESASTNQTSMYLCASISLGGQGNEQYFGPGTRLTVT.

In this sample, this clonotype turned up many times. The chain links TRBV2 to TRBJ1-2, with D unresolved. The V gene lost 6 bases and the J gene lost 7 bases, with 15 bases spanning the gap. The germline gives CDR1 SNHLY, CDR2 FYNNEI. This CDR3 is built from 13 residues. In DNA, the CDR3 is TGTGCCAGCAGGCTGACGGGAGGAGGTGGCTACACCTTC. It translates to CASRLTGGGGYTF.

This clonotype showed up just a few times. The CDR3 here is CASSSAGTGSNEQFF. Written as DNA, the CDR3 is TGTGCCAGCAGCTCAGCCGGGACAGGGAGCAATGAGCAGTTCTTC. The V call is TRBV7-3, the J call TRBJ2-1; 9 nucleotides agree with TRBD1. Germline V gene sequence: CDR1 SGHTA, CDR2 FQGTGA. Germline trimming cut 4 bases from V and 6 bases from J; bases unmatched to any gene: 7. This CDR3 is built from 15 residues.

This clonotype occurred a few times. The rearrangement joins TRBV9 to TRBJ2-5; D unresolved. This CDR3 has 15 residues. CDR1 and CDR2 (germline): SGDLS, YYNGEE. V was trimmed by 0 bases and J by 5 bases, leaving 14 bases between them. CDR3 in amino acids: CASSVGAQRRETQYF. The CDR3 DNA follows: TGTGCCAGCAGCGTAGGGGCTCAGAGGCGGGAGACCCAGTACTTC.

This chain links TRBV20-1 with TRBJ2-3; D may be TRBD2 (7 bases). With 2 bases removed from V and 2 bases from J, the gap between germline ends came to 11 bases. Per the germline V gene, CDR1 is DFQATT and CDR2 is SNEGSKA (reference sequence). The CDR3 extends over 14 amino acids. As DNA, the CDR3 is TGCAGTGCTAGAAGGGGGGGCCCCACAGATACGCAGTATTTT. Translated, it gives CSARRGGPTDTQYF.

By its share, this clonotype is medium-sized. The chain carries TRBV18 and TRBJ2-3, with TRBD2 matching 8 bases. Germline assignment: CDR1 KGHSH and CDR2 LQKENI. The CDR3 is 16 amino acids. The V and J ends lost 6 bases and 2 bases, in that order; junction bases with no gene match: 10. The CDR3: CASSPTLAGNTDTQYF. The CDR3 coding sequence is TGTGCCAGCTCTCCAACTTTAGCGGGAAACACAGATACGCAGTATTTT.

The sample holds one count of this clonotype. The chain uses TRBV7-8 and TRBJ2-5, with unresolved D. The J call may be mistaken, given a closer DNA end match to TRBJ1-2. The CDR3 sequence is 15 residues long. The germline V gene encodes CDR1 SGHVS and CDR2 FQNEAQ. The CDR3 DNA sequence: TGTGCCAGCAGCGACGAAGGACGGTTTGTAAGAGGCTACACCTTC. This sequence encodes CASSDEGRFVRGYTF.

This clonotype has just one count. This may be a read error: a much more frequent sequence differs by one nucleotide. The conserved phenylalanine or tryptophan is not found at the CDR3 terminus, so this likely reflects a read error. No DNA is shown, since the ends of the CDR3 on it are uncertain; the CDR3 is the one TCRdb lists. This chain links TRBV7-9 with TRBJ2-5; TRBD2, the D gene given by the table, was not confirmed from the DNA. The CDR3 totals 14 residues, both ends included. Germline V CDR1 and CDR2: SEHNR, FQNEAQ (reference sequence). CDR3 sequence: CASSLGNSPLHFGK.

Concerning this clonotype: The CDR3 does not end in the conserved phenylalanine or tryptophan, so this is likely a read error. Because the CDR3's place on the DNA is in doubt, the DNA is left out and the CDR3 is given as listed by TCRdb. The chain recombines TRBV7-3 with TRBJ1-1; TRBD1 is the table's D call and was not checked against the DNA. From germline, CDR1 is SGHTA and CDR2 FQGTGA. The length of the CDR3 is 15 amino acids, counting both ends. CDR3 region: CASSLGGWGEQFFGP.

This sequence joins TRBV7-3 and TRBJ2-6; D is perhaps TRBD2 (7 bases). The DNA matches TRBJ2-1 better at its end, which makes the J call doubtful. The CDR3 contains 16 residues. The germline V gene encodes CDR1 SGHTA and CDR2 FQGTGA. CDR3 residues: CASSLTWGRGSVEQFF. CDR3 sequence (DNA): TGTGCCAGCAGCTTAACGTGGGGGAGGGGGTCTGTGGAGCAGTTCTTC.

This clonotype was picked up many times. V is TRBV11-2 and J is TRBJ1-1, with D unresolved. Germline V gives CDR1 SGHAT, CDR2 FQNNGV. The CDR3 runs 12 residues. V dropped 2 bases and J dropped 7 bases, with 8 bases sitting between them. The chain's CDR3 is CASSLRGGEAFF. CDR3 sequence (DNA): TGTGCCAGCAGCTTACGGGGTGGTGAAGCTTTCTTT.

In its sample, this clonotype was seen a few times. The rearrangement links TRBV5-1 to TRBJ2-2; TRBD1 agrees at 9 bases. Losses at the gene ends were 4 bases for V and 5 bases for J; bases not matched to a gene: 6. Germline V gene data show CDR1 as SGHRS and CDR2 as YFSETQ. The CDR3 length is 15 residues. CDR3 residues: CASSRQGDGTGELFF. The DNA of the CDR3 is TGCGCCAGCAGCCGACAGGGGGATGGAACCGGGGAGCTGTTTTTT.

Within the sample, this clonotype is medium-sized. The rearrangement links TRBV5-6 to TRBJ2-3; no definite D call. V lost 2 bases and J lost 4, with 17 bases in between. Per the germline V gene, CDR1 is SGHDT and CDR2 is YYEEEE. This CDR3 has 16 residues. The CDR3 sequence is CASSFIPSDMPDTQYF. Here the CDR3 DNA reads TGTGCCAGCAGCTTTATTCCTAGTGATATGCCAGATACGCAGTATTTT.

V gene TRBV7-6 combines with J gene TRBJ2-5; TRBD2 matches at 9 bases. CDR3 size: 17 residues. The J segment lost 4 bases and the V segment lost 0 bases, leaving 9 bases of the junction unmatched. Per the germline V gene, CDR1 is SGHVS and CDR2 is FNYEAQ. This CDR3 is CASSLATIAGVRETQYF. CDR3 DNA: TGTGCCAGCAGCTTAGCGACTATAGCGGGAGTTCGAGAGACCCAGTACTTC.

There are a few counts of this clonotype. The CDR3 region is CASSPKGFSYNSPLHF. In DNA form, the CDR3 reads TGTGCCAGCTCTCCTAAGGGGTTCTCCTATAATTCACCCCTCCACTTT. The chain carries TRBV6-1 and TRBJ1-6; D possibly corresponds to TRBD1 (5 bases). The germline V and J ends were trimmed by 8 bases and 0 bases, with 14 bases remaining between them. Germline CDR1 MNHNS, CDR2 SASEGT. The CDR3 is 16 amino acids.

By frequency in the sample, this clonotype is medium-sized. This chain uses TRBV5-5 with TRBJ2-1; D call uncertain. CDR1 and CDR2 (germline): SGHKS, YYEKEE (reference sequence). The CDR3 runs 13 residues. Trimming pared 0 bases from V and 4 bases from J, leaving 5 bases between. CDR3 DNA: TGTGCCAGCAGCTTGGGGCATTACAATGAGCAGTTCTTC. Residues: CASSLGHYNEQFF.

The V gene is TRBV19, the J gene TRBJ1-1, with D possibly TRBD1 on 6 matching bases. The CDR3 loop spans 14 amino acids. Germline assignment: CDR1 LNHDA and CDR2 SQIVND (reference sequence). The V end lost 4 bases, the J end lost 7 bases, and 16 bases lay between the germline ends. DNA of the CDR3: TGTGCCAGTAGTAGGGACACGGTTCTTGGTGAAGCTTTCTTT. Protein product: CASSRDTVLGEAFF.